The next 28 T cell receptor beta chains were all read from a single sample in a study of tumor-infiltrating lymphocytes in primary liver carcinoma. A primer matching the constant region was used to make TCR beta cDNA from approximately 0.45 ug of total RNA. For TCR beta, libraries were produced by three nested multiplex PCR rounds using slightly modified ARM-PCR. TRBV1-TRBV30 forward and Cbeta reverse primers drove the first two roughly 10-cycle rounds. TCRdb redid the calling of the multiplex PCR reads with MiXCR, one entry per CDR3 protein. The sample includes about 180,000 distinct CDR3 sequences, about 60% of them seen just once. Unsorted whole blood supplied the RNA, and germline DNA was extracted too. The sequenced sample consisted of peripheral blood. These receptors originate from a man aged 35-49 years with primary liver carcinoma and hepatitis B virus infection.

Comments on this clonotype: Likely a read error: the CDR3 ends without its conserved phenylalanine or tryptophan. J is TRBJ2-7 and V is TRBV11-2; TRBD2 might be the D (6 bases). The CDR3 runs 16 residues. Germline V lookup: CDR1 SGHAT, CDR2 FQNNGV. The germline V and J ends were trimmed by 7 bases and 3 bases, with 22 bases remaining between them. CDR3 in DNA: TGTGCCAGCATCGGAGGGTCTAGCGCCCAATTCTACGAGCAGTACCTC. Its translation is CASIGGSSAQFYEQYL.

This clonotype appeared a few times. The CDR3 DNA reads as TGTGCCATCAGGGATTTGACAGAAAACTATGGCTACACCTTC. It is translated as CAIRDLTENYGYTF. The J gene is TRBJ1-2, the V gene TRBV10-3; possibly TRBD1 for D (5 bases). Germline loops: CDR1 ENHRY, CDR2 SYGVKD. This CDR3 contains 14 residues. Trimming removed 6 bases at V and 2 bases at J, with 13 bases between.

The chain links TRBV11-2 to TRBJ1-5; TRBD1 is a possible D gene (6 bases). The CDR3 extends over 14 amino acids. Per the germline V gene, CDR1 is SGHAT and CDR2 is FQNNGV. V was pared by 6 bases and J by 9 bases, with 18 bases between. The CDR3: CASRQQGSRGPQHF. For the CDR3, the DNA is TGTGCCAGCAGGCAACAGGGAAGTCGCGGGCCCCAGCATTTT.

This clonotype was seen a handful of times. Being one base from a much bigger clone, this may be a read error. The chain recombines TRBV11-2 with TRBJ2-3; D is undetermined. The germline V gene encodes CDR1 SGHAT and CDR2 FQNNGV. The CDR3 extends over 16 amino acids. Trimming stripped 4 bases from V and 0 bases from J, with 14 bases between. The CDR3 sequence is CASSSSNGASTDTQYF. In nucleotides, the CDR3 is TGTGCCAGCAGCTCATCTAACGGAGCTAGCACAGATACGCAGTATTTT.

This clonotype was found once. A much larger clone is a single base away; this may be a read error. The chain links TRBV11-2 to TRBJ2-7; tentatively, D is TRBD1 or TRBD2 (6 bases each). The CDR3 spans 16 residues. The germline gives CDR1 SGHAT, CDR2 FQNNGV. Trimming left V 5 bases short and J 4 bases short, with 21 bases between. The DNA of the CDR3 is TGTGCCAGCAGCACCGGGGGCTCCTCCAATTTTTACGAGCAGTACTTC. Translation: CASSTGGSSNFYEQYF.

Many counts were recorded for this clonotype. The chain employs TRBV11-2 and TRBJ2-5, with D tentatively TRBD2 (6 bases). Germline V CDR1 and CDR2: SGHAT, FQNNGV. V was clipped by 5 bases and J by 5 bases, with 18 bases between them. The CDR3 contains 15 residues. The CDR3 bases are TGTGCCAGCAGCCACGGGCTCTCGGGGGAGGAGACCCAGTACTTC. Its protein product is CASSHGLSGEETQYF.

The chain has TRBV5-4 and TRBJ2-1, with D maybe TRBD2 (6 bases). Trimming took 3 bases from V and 5 from J, leaving 12 bases between them. The CDR3 contains 14 residues. In germline, CDR1 is SGHNT, CDR2 YYREEE (reference sequence). The CDR3 is CASSSAGLNNEQFF. CDR3 bases: TGTGCCAGCAGCTCGGCGGGGCTAAACAATGAGCAGTTCTTC.

The chain employs TRBV28 and TRBJ1-5; TRBD1 agrees at 7 bases. The V segment lost 6 bases and the J segment 6 bases; nucleotides outside the gene matches: 14. The CDR3 loop spans 16 amino acids. Looked up from germline, CDR1 is MDHEN and CDR2 is SYDVKM. The CDR3 is CASRELTGEVSQPQHF. The DNA for the CDR3 is TGTGCCAGCAGGGAATTAACAGGGGAGGTTAGTCAGCCCCAGCATTTT.

About this clonotype: One end of the junction varies from germline; a read error may be responsible. This chain uses TRBV5-1 with TRBJ2-3; TRBD2 might be the D (6 bases). CDR1 is SGHRS and CDR2 is YFSETQ in the germline V gene. This CDR3 has 14 amino acids. This CDR3 is CASSLGDFTDTQYF. In DNA form, the CDR3 reads TGCGCCAGCAGCTTGGGGGACTTCACAGATACGCAGTACTTT.

The chain combines TRBV6-1 with TRBJ2-2; 9 bases agree with TRBD2. Germline loops: CDR1 MNHNS, CDR2 SASEGT. V shed 7 bases and J 5 bases; nucleotides not matched to a gene: 17. This CDR3 has 18 amino acids. CDR3 sequence reads: CASTLASGTTLKTGELFF. For the CDR3, the DNA is TGTGCCAGCACCCTGGCTAGCGGGACGACCTTGAAGACCGGGGAGCTGTTTTTT.

About this clonotype itself: One base away lies a much larger clone, so this may be a sequencing read error. The rearrangement links TRBV29-1 to TRBJ2-5, with TRBD2 matching over 11 bases. CDR3 length equals 15 residues. Germline-derived CDR1 and CDR2 are SQVTM and ANQGSEA. The CDR3 nucleotides are TGCAGCGTTTTCTGGCTAGCGGGAGGACAAGTGACCCAGTACTTC. It translates to CSVFWLAGGQVTQYF.

Comments on this clonotype: This is likely a read error, given that the CDR3 carries no conserved phenylalanine or tryptophan at its end. The chain links TRBV29-1 to TRBJ2-7; 10 bases agree with TRBD1. CDR3 size: 15 residues. V dropped 7 bases and J dropped 0; count of bases not matched to a gene: 9. The germline V gene has CDR1 SQVTM and CDR2 ANQGSEA. This CDR3 reads CSGGRQGADSYEQYY. The CDR3 region has the DNA TGCAGCGGCGGAAGACAGGGGGCCGACTCCTACGAGCAGTACTAC.

V gene TRBV29-1 combines with J gene TRBJ2-3, with 7 bases lining up with TRBD2. CDR1 is SQVTM, CDR2 ANQGSEA, per germline. The V segment lost 4 bases and the J segment 6 bases; nucleotides outside the gene matches: 7. The CDR3 is made up of 13 amino acids. The CDR3 loop reads CSVGAGRYDTQYF. CDR3 nucleotide sequence: TGCAGCGTTGGGGCCGGGAGGTACGATACGCAGTATTTT.

In this sample, this clonotype turned up many times. V gene TRBV29-1 combines with J gene TRBJ2-1; D is tentatively TRBD1 or TRBD2 (5 bases each). CDR3 length equals 12 residues. Germline CDR1 reads SQVTM; CDR2 reads ANQGSEA. With 3 bases removed from V and 7 bases from J, the gap between germline ends came to 10 bases. The CDR3 is CSVEGVRNEQFF. In nucleotides, the CDR3 is TGCAGCGTTGAGGGGGTGAGGAATGAGCAGTTCTTC.

Points on this clonotype: No conserved phenylalanine or tryptophan is present at the end of the CDR3, so a read error is the likely explanation. The genes are TRBV11-2 and TRBJ2-1; the match to TRBD1 covers 9 bases. Germline CDR1 reads SGHAT; CDR2 reads FQNNGV. The CDR3 spans 13 residues. The CDR3 here is CASARDRVYDQFV. The CDR3 DNA reads as TGCGCCAGCGCCCGGGACAGGGTCTATGACCAGTTCGTC.

This clonotype was detected only a few times. The V call is TRBV6-6, the J call TRBJ2-2; TRBD2 matches at 10 bases. The junction had 12 bases not matched to a gene; V was cut back by 6 bases and J by 5 bases. The CDR3 runs to 17 residues. Germline assignment: CDR1 MNHNY and CDR2 SVGAGI (reference sequence). The chain's CDR3 is CASRLRLAGERTGELFF. CDR3 nucleotides: TGTGCCAGCAGGCTGCGCCTAGCGGGAGAAAGGACCGGGGAGCTGTTTTTT.

Many counts were recorded for this clonotype. CDR3 amino acids: CASSLNGGDSYEQYF. CDR3 nucleotide sequence: TGTGCCAGCAGCTTAAATGGGGGGGACTCCTACGAGCAGTACTTC. The chain is built from TRBV11-2 and TRBJ2-7; 7 nucleotides align to TRBD2. The junction had 4 bases not matched to a gene; V was cut back by 2 bases and J by 0 bases. Germline V CDR1 and CDR2: SGHAT, FQNNGV. This CDR3 has 15 amino acids.

The chain links TRBV4-1 to TRBJ2-1; 8 bases line up with TRBD2. Germline CDR1 MGHRA, CDR2 YSYEKL. J was trimmed by 10 bases and V by 5 bases; bases with no gene match: 13. The CDR3 extends over 15 amino acids. CDR3 bases: TGCGCCAGCAGCGACCCCCGAAATAGCGGGAAGGAGCAGTTCTTC. Translation: CASSDPRNSGKEQFF.

In regard to this clonotype: This may arise from a read error, as a much more abundant clone is one base away. This chain joins TRBV11-1 and TRBJ2-3, with 7 nucleotides matching TRBD2. Germline values: CDR1 SGHAT, CDR2 FQDESV (reference sequence). The J segment lost 3 bases and the V segment lost 5 bases, leaving 8 bases of the junction unmatched. This CDR3 has 15 amino acids. The DNA for the CDR3 is TGTGCCAGCAGCCCGGACGGGGGGTCGACAGATACGCAGTATTTT. Translating gives CASSPDGGSTDTQYF.

The chain uses TRBV28 and TRBJ1-2, with TRBD1 matching 8 bases. Trimming took 2 bases from V and 6 from J; bases not matched to a gene: 11. CDR1 and CDR2 from the germline V gene are MDHEN and SYDVKM. This CDR3 has 16 amino acids. The CDR3, as DNA: TGTGCCAGCAGTTTAGGTTTCGCCCCAGGGGGCGATGGCTACACCTTC. It yields the protein CASSLGFAPGGDGYTF.

J is TRBJ2-1 and V is TRBV11-2; 12 nucleotides match TRBD2. Germline V CDR1 and CDR2: SGHAT, FQNNGV. J gave up 16 bases and V 3 bases, and 16 bases lay outside the gene matches. There are 16 residues in the CDR3. The CDR3 DNA is TGTGCCAGCAGCTTTCGACTAGCGGGAGATTTCAATATGCAATTCTTC. Translation gives CASSFRLAGDFNMQFF. The full variable domain, in which reference TRBV11-2 and TRBJ2-1 provide the parts outside the CDR3, is EAGVAQSPRYKIIEKRQSVAFWCNPISGHATLYWYQQILGQGPKLLIQFQNNGVVDDSQLPKDRFSAERLKGVDSTLKIQPAKLEDSAVYLCASSFRLAGDFNMQFFGPGTRLTVL.

The rearrangement joins TRBV6-1 to TRBJ2-7; D may be TRBD1 (6 bases). Germline assignment: CDR1 MNHNS and CDR2 SASEGT. V gave up 4 bases and J gave up 5 bases, with 9 bases separating them. This CDR3 is 12 amino acids long. Here the CDR3 DNA reads TGTGCCAGCAGTGCCCAGGGGAACGAGCAGTACTTC. Encoded protein: CASSAQGNEQYF.

The CDR3 protein is CASSRPPTENTEAFF. Written as DNA, the CDR3 is TGTGCCAGCAGTCGACCCCCGACAGAGAACACTGAAGCTTTCTTT. The J gene is TRBJ1-1, the V gene TRBV6-5; D may be TRBD1 (5 bases). V was clipped by 5 bases and J by 1 base, with 14 bases between them. The CDR3 has 15 residues. Germline CDR1 and CDR2: MNHEY and SVGAGI.

Comment on this clonotype: Since no conserved phenylalanine or tryptophan closes the CDR3, a read error is the likely cause. V is TRBV6-2 or TRBV6-3 and J is TRBJ2-2, with 11 bases fitting TRBD1. Germline lookup yields CDR1 MNHEY and CDR2 SVGEGT. CDR3 length: 16 residues. V gave up 10 bases and J gave up 7 bases; unmatched junction bases: 14. The CDR3, as DNA: TGTGCCACGCTGGACAGGGGGCGCATGTCAAACGGGGAGCTGTTTCTT. This codes for CATLDRGRMSNGELFL.

The chain combines TRBV24-1 with TRBJ1-3; no firm D call. The germline V gene encodes CDR1 KGHDR and CDR2 SFDVKD. V was cut by 4 bases and J by 7 bases, with 7 bases left in between. This CDR3 contains 12 residues. The CDR3 DNA sequence: TGTGCCACCAGTGAAAGCGATAACACCATATATTTT. It encodes CATSESDNTIYF.

This clonotype was seen only a few times. The genes are TRBV12-3 or TRBV12-4 and TRBJ2-3; 9 nucleotides line up with TRBD1. The V gene end was trimmed by 6 bases and the J gene end by 5 bases; junction bases not matched to a gene: 9. CDR3 length equals 15 residues. CDR3 loop: CASRPQGAGEDTQYF. The DNA of the CDR3 is TGTGCCAGCAGGCCACAGGGGGCTGGAGAAGATACGCAGTATTTT.

A word on this clonotype: The conserved phenylalanine or tryptophan is not found at the CDR3 terminus, so this likely reflects a read error. The rearrangement links TRBV5-6 to TRBJ2-1; perhaps D is TRBD1 or TRBD2 (5 bases each). The germline V and J ends were trimmed by 0 bases and 10 bases, with 26 bases remaining between them. Germline-derived CDR1 and CDR2 are SGHDT and YYEEEE. The CDR3 loop spans 18 amino acids. This CDR3 is CASSLAGTARQFVKEQFL. As DNA, the CDR3 is TGTGCCAGCAGCTTGGCCGGGACCGCGCGGCAATTCGTCAAAGAGCAGTTCTTA.

Notes on this clonotype: The CDR3 carries no conserved terminal phenylalanine or tryptophan, so it likely arises from a read error. The rearrangement links TRBV6-5 to TRBJ1-5; D is uncertain. This CDR3 is 13 amino acids long. The germline gives CDR1 MNHEY, CDR2 SVGAGI. Trimming removed 3 bases from V and 7 bases from J, with 10 bases in between. In DNA form, the CDR3 reads TGTGCCAGCAGTTATGATCGAGAGCAGCCCCAGCATCTT. Its protein is CASSYDREQPQHL.